Following are 18 T cell receptor beta chains from one sample sequenced in a study of cytomegalovirus exposure and HLA in healthy donors. The PCR contained 60 Vbeta and 13 Jbeta primers. Clones were sequenced by immunoSEQ multiplex PCR, and TCRdb holds only the in-frame ones, with some missing. The table records roughly 98,000 clones, about 80% of them present only once. Material for sequencing was PBMCs. The receptors come from a young man in good health and CMV-seropositive.

The genes are TRBV9 and TRBJ2-3; weak D call: TRBD1 (6 bases). Trimming cost V 1 base and J 5 bases, with 11 bases left between them. The length of the CDR3 is 14 residues. CDR1 SGDLS and CDR2 YYNGEE come from the germline V gene. CDR3 DNA sequence: TGTGCCAGCAGCGTATCACAGGGTAGAGATACGCAGTATTTT. The encoded protein is CASSVSQGRDTQYF.

This clone was found a few times. The chain combines TRBV5-5 with TRBJ2-7; 8 bases are a match to TRBD1. Germline loops: CDR1 SGHKS, CDR2 YYEKEE (reference sequence). With 0 bases clipped from V and 6 bases from J, the junction kept 11 bases outside the gene matches. The CDR3 loop spans 16 amino acids. CDR3 loop: CASSLDTSRQGTEQYF. In nucleotides, the CDR3 is TGTGCCAGCAGCTTGGATACTTCGAGACAGGGGACCGAGCAGTACTTC.

This clone was seen only a few times. The CDR3 nucleotides read TGTGCCAGCAGCGCAGGATATAGCAATCAGCCCCAGCATTTT. Its translation is CASSAGYSNQPQHF. The gene calls are TRBV9 and TRBJ1-5; D is ambiguous. Trimming cost V 3 bases and J 0 bases, with 7 bases left between them. Germline V gene sequence: CDR1 SGDLS, CDR2 YYNGEE. This CDR3 contains 14 residues.

The chain couples TRBV18 to TRBJ1-2; a possible D gene is TRBD1 (5 bases). The CDR3 extends over 14 amino acids. Germline-derived CDR1 and CDR2 are KGHSH and LQKENI. V was cut by 3 bases and J by 3 bases, with 11 bases left in between. The CDR3 DNA reads as TGTGCCAGCTCACCGGGGGGACGAGACTATGGCTACACCTTC. Encoded protein: CASSPGGRDYGYTF.

This clone was recorded once. This rearrangement joins TRBV30 to TRBJ1-2, with D unresolved. Germline loops: CDR1 GTSNPN, CDR2 SVGIG (reference sequence). V was pared by 2 bases and J by 6 bases, with 19 bases between. The CDR3 is 15 amino acids. CDR3 in amino acids: CAWSSLGPSLNGYTF. CDR3 bases: TGTGCCTGGAGTTCACTGGGCCCCAGCTTGAATGGCTACACCTTC.

The V call is TRBV5-4, the J call TRBJ2-5; D remains ambiguous. CDR1 is SGHNT, CDR2 YYREEE, per germline (reference sequence). The CDR3 has 14 residues. Trimming removed 2 bases from V and 1 base from J, with 9 bases in between. CDR3 sequence (DNA): TGTGCCAGCAGCTTCGAGGTGTCCCAAGAGACCCAGTACTTC. Protein product: CASSFEVSQETQYF.

The J gene is TRBJ2-1, the V gene TRBV6-5, with TRBD1 as a possible D gene (5 bases). This CDR3 spans 13 amino acids. The V and J ends lost 6 bases and 3 bases respectively, with 9 bases between them. CDR1 and CDR2 from the germline V gene are MNHEY and SVGAGI. The CDR3 DNA sequence: TGTGCCAGCAGCGACAGCTTCTACAATGAGCAGTTCTTC. Its protein is CASSDSFYNEQFF.

J is TRBJ2-5 and V is TRBV30; 9 positions match TRBD2. CDR1 and CDR2 from the germline V gene are GTSNPN and SVGIG (reference sequence). V lost 2 bases, J lost 2 bases, and 9 bases stayed unmatched. This CDR3 has 16 amino acids. The chain's CDR3 is CAWSHKVAGDQETQYF. CDR3 sequence (DNA): TGTGCCTGGAGTCACAAAGTAGCGGGGGATCAAGAGACCCAGTACTTC.

CDR3 region: CSVEGRARGPGDYGYTF. The CDR3, as DNA: TGCAGCGTTGAAGGTAGGGCCAGGGGGCCGGGAGACTATGGCTACACCTTC. This chain joins TRBV29-1 and TRBJ1-2; TRBD1 matches 8 bases. The V and J ends lost 1 base and 3 bases, in that order; junction bases with no gene match: 13. Germline V gene lookup returns CDR1 SQVTM and CDR2 ANQGSEA. The CDR3 is 17 amino acids.

The chain is built from TRBV5-1 and TRBJ1-1; no clear D. The ends were cut back, 0 bases at V and 1 base at J, with 4 bases in the middle. Germline V gives CDR1 SGHRS, CDR2 YFSETQ. This CDR3 has 13 amino acids. For the CDR3, the DNA is TGCGCCAGCAGCTTGGGAGGGAACACTGAAGCTTTCTTT. This translates into CASSLGGNTEAFF.

Only one count was recorded for this clone. The chain couples TRBV28 to TRBJ2-7; D gene uncertain. V lost 5 bases and J lost 1, with 15 bases in between. Germline V CDR1 and CDR2: MDHEN, SYDVKM. This CDR3 has 15 amino acids. The CDR3 loop is CASSPVAGSSYEQYF. The CDR3 DNA reads TGTGCCAGCAGTCCGGTGGCAGGTTCATCCTACGAGCAGTACTTC.

This clone was seen only a few times. The chain combines TRBV5-1 with TRBJ2-2; 7 positions match TRBD2. Germline CDR1 reads SGHRS; CDR2 reads YFSETQ. V lost 3 bases and J lost 6; bases outside the gene matches: 5. The CDR3 has 14 residues. As DNA, the CDR3 is TGCGCCAGCAGCTCCGGACTAGTTTCCGGGGAGCTGTTTTTT. The encoded protein is CASSSGLVSGELFF.

In its sample, this clone was seen once. The chain has TRBV6-1 and TRBJ1-6; TRBD1 aligns across 8 bases. J lost 7 bases, V lost 6 bases, and 8 bases had no gene match. From germline, CDR1 is MNHNS and CDR2 SASEGT. CDR3 length: 15 residues. The CDR3 DNA sequence: TGTGCCAGCAGGTCCGGGACAGGATCGAATTCACCCCTCCACTTT. It codes for CASRSGTGSNSPLHF.

The chain couples TRBV2 to TRBJ2-3, with TRBD2 matching 10 bases. This CDR3 has 16 amino acids. The V gene's germline CDR1 is SNHLY and CDR2 FYNNEI. V shed 4 bases, J shed 7 bases, and the junction held 11 bases outside the gene matches. The CDR3 DNA reads TGTGCCAGCAGTGTCAGCGGGGGGGCTGTTTGGAATACGCAGTATTTT. This encodes CASSVSGGAVWNTQYF.

Only a few counts were recorded for this clone. The rearrangement joins TRBV5-5 to TRBJ2-7, with TRBD1 matching over 8 bases. After removal of 4 bases from V and 7 bases from J, the junction contained 7 bases not matched to a gene. The CDR3 consists of 13 residues. Germline V lookup: CDR1 SGHKS, CDR2 YYEKEE (reference sequence). The CDR3 reads CASSLDRVREQYF. The CDR3 region has the DNA TGTGCCAGCAGCCTGGACAGGGTGCGGGAGCAGTACTTC.

The genes are TRBV5-4 and TRBJ2-5; 8 bases map to TRBD2. CDR3 size: 15 residues. Losses at the gene ends were 8 bases for V and 0 bases for J; bases not matched to a gene: 9. In germline, CDR1 is SGHNT, CDR2 YYREEE (reference sequence). DNA for the CDR3: TGTGCCAGAAAACTAGCGGAAAGAGACCAAGAGACCCAGTACTTC. Its translation: CARKLAERDQETQYF.

The J gene is TRBJ2-6, the V gene TRBV30; the match to TRBD1 covers 7 bases. The germline CDR1 and CDR2 sequences are GTSNPN and SVGIG (reference sequence). V dropped 2 bases and J dropped 3; count of bases not matched to a gene: 4. The CDR3 spans 15 residues. This CDR3 is CAWSSGTVGANVLTF. For the CDR3, the DNA is TGTGCCTGGAGTTCGGGGACAGTTGGGGCCAACGTCCTGACTTTC.

The chain is built from TRBV28 and TRBJ1-1; D gene uncertain. This CDR3 is built from 14 residues. The V gene's germline CDR1 is MDHEN and CDR2 SYDVKM. V was shortened by 2 bases and J by 0 bases, with 7 bases between the two germline ends. As DNA, the CDR3 is TGTGCCAGCAGTTTAGGCACCATGAACACTGAAGCTTTCTTT. Translated: CASSLGTMNTEAFF.